This T cell receptor beta chain was retrieved from a study of OX40 agonist ivuxolimab in advanced cancers. Study-wide results and limits: CD4+ and CD8+ blood T cells expanded clonally by week 6 at 0.1 to 3.0 mg/kg.

The cohort excluded patients with autoimmune disease history or systemic immunosuppression. Collection of blood occurred at baseline, at cycle 4 day 1, and at cycle 7 day 1. Concerning this clone: Antigen specificity is unknown.

CDR1 and CDR2 from the germline V gene are GTSNPN and SVGIG (reference sequence). This CDR3 contains 16 residues. The V end was cut by 1 base, the J end by 9 bases, with 21 bases between. Sequencing was performed with immunoSEQ multiplex PCR; in TCRdb, only in-frame clones are kept and a portion is missing. The sample lists about 97,000 clones; roughly nine tenths were seen once. Sequenced here: CD4+ or CD8+ T cells sorted from blood, sampled in a trial of the OX40 agonist ivuxolimab. The chain uses TRBV30 and TRBJ2-2; perhaps D is TRBD1 or TRBD2 (6 bases each). This receptor was taken from an adult with an advanced solid tumor such as melanoma, head and neck, liver or kidney cancer. In DNA, the CDR3 is TGTGCCTGGAGTGGAAATCGAGGAGGGGGGACCCGGGAGCTGTTTTTT. Protein: CAWSGNRGGGTRELFF.